This T cell receptor (beta chain) emerged from a study of T-cell memory formation after mild COVID-19. For the study at large: Largely, the TCR clusters proved donor specific.

Germline assignment: CDR1 LNHDA and CDR2 SQIVND (reference sequence). Trimming cost V 8 bases and J 4 bases; bases outside gene matches: 9. The CDR3 has 15 amino acids. TCRdb reanalysed the 5' RACE reads using MiXCR and keeps one entry per CDR3 protein. The repertoire holds roughly 340,000 distinct CDR3 sequences, with more than 15% as singletons. This clonotype was seen ten or more times. This rearrangement joins TRBV19 to TRBJ2-2; 8 bases are shared with TRBD1. The sequence derives from a man aged 18 to 29 who had mild COVID-19 (a few samples of this study predate the infection). Cell type and time point are not known. Material for sequencing was PBMCs or a T cell subset sorted from them (not recorded which). The CDR3 nucleotides are TGTGCCAGTCATGACGACAGGGGAGGCACCGGGGAGCTGTTTTTT. Residues: CASHDDRGGTGELFF.